The clone carrying this T cell receptor beta chain was found many times. Its specificity is unknown. The data originate from a study of identical twins. The study, taken as a whole, reports: Within monozygotic twins, out-of-frame TCR alpha sharing was underestimated by the models. A lower insertion count was a feature of abundant cord blood beta clonotypes, with no such feature in memory repertoires. Beta out-of-frame sequences showed weaker excess twin sharing.

The cDNA had a unique molecular identifier and a template-switch universal primer site. TCRdb analysed the 5' RACE reads with MiXCR anew, one entry per CDR3 protein. The table shows about 810,000 distinct CDR3 sequences, with approximately 13% occurring only once. The sample was also linked to a second study, of yellow fever vaccine responses in identical twins.

The origin of this receptor is a woman aged 18-29 years in good health. What was sequenced was PBMCs.

CDR3 sequence: CASSSVLSDSSGNEQFF. The CDR3 coding sequence is TGTGCCAGCAGTTCCGTCTTATCGGATAGTAGTGGCAATGAGCAGTTCTTC. This rearrangement joins TRBV12-3 or TRBV12-4 to TRBJ2-1; D ambiguous. V was clipped by 4 bases and J by 6 bases, with 22 bases between them. The CDR3 consists of 17 residues.